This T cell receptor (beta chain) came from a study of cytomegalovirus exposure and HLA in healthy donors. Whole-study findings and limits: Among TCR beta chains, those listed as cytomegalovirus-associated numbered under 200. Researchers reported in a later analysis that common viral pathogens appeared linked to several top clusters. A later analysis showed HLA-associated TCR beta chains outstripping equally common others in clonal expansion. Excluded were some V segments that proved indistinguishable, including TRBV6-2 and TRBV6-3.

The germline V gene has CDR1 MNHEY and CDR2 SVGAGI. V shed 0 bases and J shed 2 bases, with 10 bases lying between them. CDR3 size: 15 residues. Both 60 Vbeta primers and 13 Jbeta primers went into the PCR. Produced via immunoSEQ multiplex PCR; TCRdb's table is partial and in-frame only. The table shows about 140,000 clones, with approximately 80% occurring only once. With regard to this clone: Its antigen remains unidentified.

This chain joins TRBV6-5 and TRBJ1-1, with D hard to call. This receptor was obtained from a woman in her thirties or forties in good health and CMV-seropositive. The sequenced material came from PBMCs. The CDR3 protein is CASSYSGGINTEAFF. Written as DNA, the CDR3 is TGTGCCAGCAGTTACTCCGGCGGTATCAACACTGAAGCTTTCTTT.